These 6 T cell receptor beta chains were all obtained from the same sample, sequenced in a study of blood T cell repertoires in COVID-19. Repertoires were generated with immunoSEQ multiplex PCR, while TCRdb's copy carries only in-frame clones and drops some. The data hold more than 150,000 clones, with approximately 86% observed a single time. The sequenced sample consisted of PBMCs or T cells enriched from blood (not recorded which). Receptors were obtained from a young woman who had recovered from COVID-19.

The count of this clone is one. The chain is built from TRBV6-1 and TRBJ1-2, with D unresolved. Germline loops: CDR1 MNHNS, CDR2 SASEGT. Trimming cost V 3 bases and J 3 bases, with 14 bases left between them. The CDR3 has 15 residues. CDR3 in DNA: TGTGCCAGCAGTGAGTCGGTAGCTCGTGACTATGGCTACACCTTC. Amino acid sequence: CASSESVARDYGYTF.

V and J are TRBV6-5 and TRBJ1-3; 8 nucleotides match TRBD1. The CDR3 spans 16 residues. The J segment lost 4 bases and the V segment lost 0 bases, leaving 5 bases of the junction unmatched. Germline CDR1 MNHEY, CDR2 SVGAGI. CDR3 nucleotide sequence: TGTGCCAGCAGTTACTCACAGGGGGTCGCAGGAAACACCATATATTTT. It specifies CASSYSQGVAGNTIYF.

The chain has TRBV7-3 and TRBJ2-1; 8 bases are shared with TRBD2. Germline lookup yields CDR1 SGHTA and CDR2 FQGTGA. The CDR3 runs to 17 residues. Trimming at V came to 4 bases and at J to 6 bases, leaving 14 bases not matched to a gene. The CDR3 is CASSSTDLAGGFNEQFF. CDR3 sequence (DNA): TGTGCCAGCAGCTCCACGGACCTGGCGGGAGGTTTCAATGAGCAGTTCTTC.

The chain is built from TRBV11-2 and TRBJ2-3; perhaps TRBD2 as D (5 bases). Germline loops: CDR1 SGHAT, CDR2 FQNNGV. This CDR3 is 16 amino acids long. With 5 bases removed from V and 4 bases from J, the gap between germline ends came to 19 bases. The chain's CDR3 is CASSPRNAGSADTQYF. The CDR3 nucleotides read TGTGCCAGCAGCCCCCGGAATGCGGGTAGTGCAGATACGCAGTATTTT. Filled out from reference TRBV11-2 and TRBJ2-3, the complete variable domain reads EAGVAQSPRYKIIEKRQSVAFWCNPISGHATLYWYQQILGQGPKLLIQFQNNGVVDDSQLPKDRFSAERLKGVDSTLKIQPAKLEDSAVYLCASSPRNAGSADTQYFGPGTRLTVL.

The chain is built from TRBV19 and TRBJ2-1; 11 bases fit TRBD2. Germline V gene sequence: CDR1 LNHDA, CDR2 SQIVND (reference sequence). This CDR3 contains 15 residues. V shed 0 bases and J 8 bases; nucleotides not matched to a gene: 3. Written as DNA, the CDR3 is TGTGCCAGTAGTATAGATAAGACTAGCGGGGATGAGCAGTTCTTC. Its translation is CASSIDKTSGDEQFF.

V is TRBV9 and J is TRBJ1-5; D perhaps matches TRBD1 (5 bases). The CDR3 sequence is 14 residues long. CDR1 and CDR2 (germline): SGDLS, YYNGEE. Trimming removed 7 bases at V and 8 bases at J, with 19 bases between. CDR3 DNA: TGTGCCAGCTCTGGGGGGGACGGGGTAAAGCCCCAGCATTTT. Its protein is CASSGGDGVKPQHF. The whole variable domain, filled in from reference TRBV9 and TRBJ1-5, reads DSGVTQTPKHLITATGQRVTLRCSPRSGDLSVYWYQQSLDQGLQFLIQYYNGEERAKGNILERFSAQQFPDLHSELNLSSLELGDSALYFCASSGGDGVKPQHFGDGTRLSIL.